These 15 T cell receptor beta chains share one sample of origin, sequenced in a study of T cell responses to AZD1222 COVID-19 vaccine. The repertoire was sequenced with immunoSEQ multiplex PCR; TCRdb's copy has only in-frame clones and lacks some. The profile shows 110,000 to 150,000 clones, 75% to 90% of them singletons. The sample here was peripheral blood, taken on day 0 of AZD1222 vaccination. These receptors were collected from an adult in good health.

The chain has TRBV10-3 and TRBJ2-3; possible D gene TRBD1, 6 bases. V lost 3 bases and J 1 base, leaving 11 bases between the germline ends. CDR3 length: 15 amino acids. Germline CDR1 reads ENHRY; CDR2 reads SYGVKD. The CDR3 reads CAISEQGSRTDTQYF. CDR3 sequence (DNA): TGTGCCATCAGTGAACAGGGTTCACGCACAGATACGCAGTATTTT.

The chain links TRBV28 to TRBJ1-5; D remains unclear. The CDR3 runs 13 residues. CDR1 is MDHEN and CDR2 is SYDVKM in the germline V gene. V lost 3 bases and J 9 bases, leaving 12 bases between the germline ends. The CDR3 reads CASSFGSPGPQHF. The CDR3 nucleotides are TGTGCCAGCAGTTTTGGATCGCCTGGGCCCCAGCATTTT. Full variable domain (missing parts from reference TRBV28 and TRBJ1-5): DVKVTQSSRYLVKRTGEKVFLECVQDMDHENMFWYRQDPGLGLRLIYFSYDVKMKEKGDIPEGYSVSREKKERFSLILESASTNQTSMYLCASSFGSPGPQHFGDGTRLSIL.

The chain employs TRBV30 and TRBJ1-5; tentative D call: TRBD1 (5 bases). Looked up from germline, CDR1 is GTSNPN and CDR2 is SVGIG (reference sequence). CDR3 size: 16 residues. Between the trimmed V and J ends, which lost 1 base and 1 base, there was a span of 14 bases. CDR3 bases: TGTGCCTGGAGTGCCCCCCAGGGCAGGAGCAATCAGCCCCAGCATTTT. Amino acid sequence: CAWSAPQGRSNQPQHF.

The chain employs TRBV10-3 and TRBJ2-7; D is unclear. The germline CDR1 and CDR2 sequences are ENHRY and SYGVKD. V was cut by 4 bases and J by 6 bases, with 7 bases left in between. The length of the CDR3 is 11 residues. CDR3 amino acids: CAISGTGEQYF. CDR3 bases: TGTGCCATCAGTGGGACCGGCGAGCAGTACTTC.

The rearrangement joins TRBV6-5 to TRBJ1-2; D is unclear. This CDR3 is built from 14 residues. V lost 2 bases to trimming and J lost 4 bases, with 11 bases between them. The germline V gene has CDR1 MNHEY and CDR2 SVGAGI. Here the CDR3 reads CASSYVGRGYGYTF. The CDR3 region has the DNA TGTGCCAGCAGTTACGTTGGGCGGGGCTATGGCTACACCTTC.

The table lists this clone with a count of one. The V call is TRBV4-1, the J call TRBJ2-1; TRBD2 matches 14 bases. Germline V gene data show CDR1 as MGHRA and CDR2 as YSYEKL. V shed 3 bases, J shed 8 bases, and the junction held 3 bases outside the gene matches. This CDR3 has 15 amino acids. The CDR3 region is CASSHKGLAGDEQFF. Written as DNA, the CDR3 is TGCGCCAGCAGCCACAAGGGACTAGCGGGAGATGAGCAGTTCTTC.

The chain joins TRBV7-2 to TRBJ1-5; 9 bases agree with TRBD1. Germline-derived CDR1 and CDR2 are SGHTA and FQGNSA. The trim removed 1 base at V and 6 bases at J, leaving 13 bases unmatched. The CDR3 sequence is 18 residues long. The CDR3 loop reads CASSLVGGAQGAAQPQHF. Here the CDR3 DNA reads TGTGCCAGCAGCTTAGTAGGTGGGGCACAGGGGGCGGCTCAGCCCCAGCATTTT.

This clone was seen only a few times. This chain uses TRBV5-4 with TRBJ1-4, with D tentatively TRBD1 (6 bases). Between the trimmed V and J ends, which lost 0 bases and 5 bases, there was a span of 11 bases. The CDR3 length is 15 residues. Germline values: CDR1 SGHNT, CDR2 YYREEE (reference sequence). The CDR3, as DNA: TGTGCCAGCAGCTTGGGGCAGGGGAGAAATGAAAAACTGTTTTTT. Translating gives CASSLGQGRNEKLFF.

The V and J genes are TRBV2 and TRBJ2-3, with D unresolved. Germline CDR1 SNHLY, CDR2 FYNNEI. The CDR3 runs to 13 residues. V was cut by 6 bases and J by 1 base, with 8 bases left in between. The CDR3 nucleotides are TGTGCCAGCAGGCTAGACCGCACAGATACGCAGTATTTT. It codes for CASRLDRTDTQYF.

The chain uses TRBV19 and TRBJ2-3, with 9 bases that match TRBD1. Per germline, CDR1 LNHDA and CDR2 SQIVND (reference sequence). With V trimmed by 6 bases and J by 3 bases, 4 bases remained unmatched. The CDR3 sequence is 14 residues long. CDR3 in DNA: TGTGCCAGTAGGGTACAGGGGGCTACAGATACGCAGTATTTT. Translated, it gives CASRVQGATDTQYF.

The DNA for the CDR3 is TGTGCCAGATCAACCGGGACTAGCTCCTACAATGAGCAGTTCTTC. Translated: CARSTGTSSYNEQFF. The chain has TRBV7-9 and TRBJ2-1; TRBD2 matches 8 bases. Trimming cost V 9 bases and J 0 bases; bases outside gene matches: 7. Germline assignment: CDR1 SEHNR and CDR2 FQNEAQ (reference sequence). The CDR3 loop spans 15 amino acids.

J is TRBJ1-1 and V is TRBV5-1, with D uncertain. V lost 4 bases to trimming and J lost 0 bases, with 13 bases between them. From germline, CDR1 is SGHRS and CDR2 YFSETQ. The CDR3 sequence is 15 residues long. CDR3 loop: CASSPVQAMNTEAFF. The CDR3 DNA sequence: TGCGCCAGCAGCCCCGTCCAGGCCATGAACACTGAAGCTTTCTTT.

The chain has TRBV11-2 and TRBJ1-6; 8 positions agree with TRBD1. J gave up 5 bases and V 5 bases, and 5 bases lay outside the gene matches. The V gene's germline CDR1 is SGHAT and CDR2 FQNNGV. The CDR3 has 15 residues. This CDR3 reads CASSPKTGDNSPLHF. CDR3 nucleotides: TGTGCCAGCAGCCCCAAGACAGGGGATAATTCACCCCTCCACTTT.

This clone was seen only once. Written as DNA, the CDR3 is TGCAGTGCTCTCGGTGGGGAGCAGTTCTTC. Translation gives CSALGGEQFF. The chain carries TRBV20-1 and TRBJ2-1; D gene ambiguous. There are 10 residues in the CDR3. Germline V CDR1 and CDR2: DFQATT, SNEGSKA (reference sequence). V lost 5 bases and J lost 10, with 9 bases in between.

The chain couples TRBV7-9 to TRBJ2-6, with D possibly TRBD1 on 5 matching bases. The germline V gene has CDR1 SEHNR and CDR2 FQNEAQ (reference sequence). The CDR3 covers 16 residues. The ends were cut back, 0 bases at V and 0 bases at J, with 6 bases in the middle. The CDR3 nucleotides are TGTGCCAGCAGCTTAGCTCAGGGCTCTGGGGCCAACGTCCTGACTTTC. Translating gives CASSLAQGSGANVLTF.